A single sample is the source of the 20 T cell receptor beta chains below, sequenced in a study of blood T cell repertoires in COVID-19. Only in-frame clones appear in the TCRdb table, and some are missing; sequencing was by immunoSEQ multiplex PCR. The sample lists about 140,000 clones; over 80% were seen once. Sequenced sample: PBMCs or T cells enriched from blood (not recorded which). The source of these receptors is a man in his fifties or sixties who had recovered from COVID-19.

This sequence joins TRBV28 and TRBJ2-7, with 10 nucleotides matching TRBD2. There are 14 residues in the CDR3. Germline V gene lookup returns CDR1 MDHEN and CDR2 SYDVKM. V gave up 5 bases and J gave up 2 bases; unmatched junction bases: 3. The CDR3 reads CASSPAGGAYEQYF. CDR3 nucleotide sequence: TGTGCCAGCAGTCCAGCGGGAGGGGCCTACGAGCAGTACTTC.

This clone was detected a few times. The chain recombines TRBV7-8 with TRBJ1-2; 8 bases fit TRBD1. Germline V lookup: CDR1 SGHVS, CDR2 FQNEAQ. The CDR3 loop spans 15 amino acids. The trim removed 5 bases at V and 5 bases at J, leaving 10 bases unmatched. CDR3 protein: CASSAARTGNYGYTF. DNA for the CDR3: TGTGCCAGCAGCGCCGCAAGGACAGGGAATTATGGCTACACCTTC.

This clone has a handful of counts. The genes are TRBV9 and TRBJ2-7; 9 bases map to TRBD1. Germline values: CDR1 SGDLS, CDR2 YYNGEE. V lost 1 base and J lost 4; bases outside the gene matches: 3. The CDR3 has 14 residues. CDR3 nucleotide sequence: TGTGCCAGCAGCGTAACAGGGGGCAGGTACGAGCAGTACTTC. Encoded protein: CASSVTGGRYEQYF.

CDR3 in DNA: TGTGCCAGCAGCCTGGGACAGGGTGACGAGCAGTACTTC. This codes for CASSLGQGDEQYF. V and J are TRBV11-3 and TRBJ2-7, with 9 bases fitting TRBD1. The length of the CDR3 is 13 residues. Unmatched junction bases numbered 4, after V lost 5 bases and J lost 5 bases. Germline V lookup: CDR1 SGHNT, CDR2 YENEEA.

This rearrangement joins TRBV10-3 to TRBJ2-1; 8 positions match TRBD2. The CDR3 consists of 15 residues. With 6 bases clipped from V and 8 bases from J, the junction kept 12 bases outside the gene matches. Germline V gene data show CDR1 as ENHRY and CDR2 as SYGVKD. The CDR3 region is CAIRLTSEPGHEQFF. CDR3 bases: TGTGCCATCAGGCTGACTAGCGAGCCCGGACATGAGCAGTTCTTC.

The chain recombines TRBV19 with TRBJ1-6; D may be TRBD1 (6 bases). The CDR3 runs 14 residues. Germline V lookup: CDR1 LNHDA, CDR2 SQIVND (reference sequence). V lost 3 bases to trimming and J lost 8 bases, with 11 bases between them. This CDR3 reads CASSMWRGHSPLHF. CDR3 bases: TGTGCCAGTAGTATGTGGCGGGGGCATTCACCCCTCCACTTT.

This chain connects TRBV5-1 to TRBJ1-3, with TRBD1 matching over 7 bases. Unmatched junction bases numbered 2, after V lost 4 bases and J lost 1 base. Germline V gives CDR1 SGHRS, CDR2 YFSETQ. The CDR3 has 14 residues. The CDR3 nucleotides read TGCGCCAGCAGCACGACAGGGTCTGGAAACACCATATATTTT. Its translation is CASSTTGSGNTIYF.

The CDR3 spells CASTRSYNSPLHF. The CDR3 nucleotides are TGTGCCAGCACCAGAAGCTATAATTCACCCCTCCACTTT. The chain couples TRBV6-6 to TRBJ1-6; the D is unclear. V was cut by 7 bases and J by 3 bases, with 7 bases left in between. This CDR3 spans 13 amino acids. Germline V lookup: CDR1 MNHNY, CDR2 SVGAGI (reference sequence).

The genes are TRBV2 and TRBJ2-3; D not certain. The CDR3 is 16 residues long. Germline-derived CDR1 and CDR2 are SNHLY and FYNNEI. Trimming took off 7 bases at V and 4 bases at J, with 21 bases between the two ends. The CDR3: CASILESISQSDTQYF. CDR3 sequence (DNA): TGTGCCAGCATTCTCGAGTCTATCTCCCAATCAGATACGCAGTATTTT.

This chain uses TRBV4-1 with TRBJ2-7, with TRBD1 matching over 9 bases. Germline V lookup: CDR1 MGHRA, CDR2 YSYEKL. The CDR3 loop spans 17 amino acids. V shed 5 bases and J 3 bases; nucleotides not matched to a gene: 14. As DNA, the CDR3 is TGCGCCAGCAGCTCAGCACTTTCCGGGACAGGGTTCTACGAGCAGTACTTC. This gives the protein CASSSALSGTGFYEQYF.

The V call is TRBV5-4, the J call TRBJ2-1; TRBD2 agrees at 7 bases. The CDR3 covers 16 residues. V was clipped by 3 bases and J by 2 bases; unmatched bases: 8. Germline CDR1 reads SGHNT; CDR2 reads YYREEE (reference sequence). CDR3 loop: CASSWSLAGAYNEQFF. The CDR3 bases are TGTGCCAGCAGCTGGAGTCTTGCGGGGGCCTACAATGAGCAGTTCTTC.

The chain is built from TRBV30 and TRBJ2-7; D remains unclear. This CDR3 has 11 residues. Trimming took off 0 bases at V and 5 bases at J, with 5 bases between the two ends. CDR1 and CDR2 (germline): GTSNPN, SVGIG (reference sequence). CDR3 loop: CAWSVLDEQYF. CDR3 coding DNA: TGTGCCTGGAGTGTACTCGACGAGCAGTACTTC.

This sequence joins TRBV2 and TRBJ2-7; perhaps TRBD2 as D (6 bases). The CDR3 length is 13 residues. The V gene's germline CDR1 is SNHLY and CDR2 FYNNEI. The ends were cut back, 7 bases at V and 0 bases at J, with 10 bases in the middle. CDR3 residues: CASTGTRSYEQYF. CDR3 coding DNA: TGTGCCAGCACGGGGACTCGCTCCTACGAGCAGTACTTC.

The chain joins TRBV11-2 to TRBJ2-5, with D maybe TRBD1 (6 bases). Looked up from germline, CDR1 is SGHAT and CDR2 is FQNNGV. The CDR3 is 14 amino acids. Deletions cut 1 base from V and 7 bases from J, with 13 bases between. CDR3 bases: TGTGCCAGCAGCTTAGTATCAGGGGCAGGGACCCAGTACTTC. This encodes CASSLVSGAGTQYF.

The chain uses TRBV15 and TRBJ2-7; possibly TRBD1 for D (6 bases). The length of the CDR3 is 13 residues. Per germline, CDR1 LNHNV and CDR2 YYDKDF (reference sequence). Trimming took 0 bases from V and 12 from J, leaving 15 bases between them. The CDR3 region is CATSRETGIRRYF. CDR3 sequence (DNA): TGTGCCACCAGCAGAGAGACAGGAATTCGCCGGTACTTC.

The CDR3 is CASSTSPGTALDNEQFF. The CDR3 DNA reads TGTGCCAGTAGTACGTCTCCCGGGACAGCCCTAGACAATGAGCAGTTCTTC. The rearrangement uses TRBV19 and TRBJ2-1, with 7 bases fitting TRBD1. The CDR3 consists of 17 residues. V lost 4 bases and J lost 5; bases outside the gene matches: 14. CDR1 and CDR2 (germline): LNHDA, SQIVND (reference sequence).

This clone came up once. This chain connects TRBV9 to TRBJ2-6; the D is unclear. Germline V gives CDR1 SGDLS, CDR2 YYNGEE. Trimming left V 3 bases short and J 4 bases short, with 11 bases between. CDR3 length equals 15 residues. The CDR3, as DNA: TGTGCCAGCAGCGGGAGCCCTCCCGGGGCCAACGTCCTGACTTTC. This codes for CASSGSPPGANVLTF.

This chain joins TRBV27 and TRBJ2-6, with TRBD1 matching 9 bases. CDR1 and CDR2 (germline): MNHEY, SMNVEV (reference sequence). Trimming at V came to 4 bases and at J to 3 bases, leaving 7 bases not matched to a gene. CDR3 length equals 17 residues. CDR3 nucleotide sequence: TGTGCCAGCAGTTCCATTTACAGGGGGCGTGGGGCCAACGTCCTGACTTTC. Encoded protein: CASSSIYRGRGANVLTF.

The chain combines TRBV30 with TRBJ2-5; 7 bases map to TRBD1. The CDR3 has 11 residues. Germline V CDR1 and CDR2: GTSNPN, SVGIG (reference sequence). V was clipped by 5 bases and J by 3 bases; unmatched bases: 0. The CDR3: CAWDREETQYF. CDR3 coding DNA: TGTGCCTGGGACAGGGAAGAGACCCAGTACTTC.

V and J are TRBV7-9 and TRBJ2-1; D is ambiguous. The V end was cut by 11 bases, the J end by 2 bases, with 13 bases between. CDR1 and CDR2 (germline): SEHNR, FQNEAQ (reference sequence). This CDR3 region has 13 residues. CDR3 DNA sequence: TGTGCCTTCAGGCTCAGTACCTACAATGAGCAGTTCTTC. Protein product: CAFRLSTYNEQFF.